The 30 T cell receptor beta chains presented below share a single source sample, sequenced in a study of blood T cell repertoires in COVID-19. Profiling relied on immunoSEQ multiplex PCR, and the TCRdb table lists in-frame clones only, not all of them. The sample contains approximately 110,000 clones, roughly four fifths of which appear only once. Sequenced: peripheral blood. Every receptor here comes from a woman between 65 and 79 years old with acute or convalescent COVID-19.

The CDR3 coding sequence is TGTGCCAGCAGCCCTACTAGTACTTGGGGTCAGCCCCAGCATTTT. Translating gives CASSPTSTWGQPQHF. The J gene is TRBJ1-5, the V gene TRBV7-8; D is uncertain. With 5 bases removed from V and 6 bases from J, the gap between germline ends came to 17 bases. This CDR3 spans 15 amino acids. Germline-derived CDR1 and CDR2 are SGHVS and FQNEAQ.

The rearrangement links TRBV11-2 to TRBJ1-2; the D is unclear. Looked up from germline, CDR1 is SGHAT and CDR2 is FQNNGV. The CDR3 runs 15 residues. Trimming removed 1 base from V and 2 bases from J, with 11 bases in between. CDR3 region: CASSLGGSANYGYTF. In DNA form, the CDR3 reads TGTGCCAGCAGCTTAGGCGGGTCGGCCAACTATGGCTACACCTTC. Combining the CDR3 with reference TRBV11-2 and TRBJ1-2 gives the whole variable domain EAGVAQSPRYKIIEKRQSVAFWCNPISGHATLYWYQQILGQGPKLLIQFQNNGVVDDSQLPKDRFSAERLKGVDSTLKIQPAKLEDSAVYLCASSLGGSANYGYTFGSGTRLTVV.

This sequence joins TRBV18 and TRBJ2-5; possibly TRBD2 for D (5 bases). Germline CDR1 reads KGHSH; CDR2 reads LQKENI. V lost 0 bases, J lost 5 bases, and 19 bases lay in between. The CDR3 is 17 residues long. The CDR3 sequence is CASSPPSRLPILETQYF. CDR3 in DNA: TGTGCCAGCTCACCACCTAGCAGACTACCCATTCTGGAGACCCAGTACTTC.

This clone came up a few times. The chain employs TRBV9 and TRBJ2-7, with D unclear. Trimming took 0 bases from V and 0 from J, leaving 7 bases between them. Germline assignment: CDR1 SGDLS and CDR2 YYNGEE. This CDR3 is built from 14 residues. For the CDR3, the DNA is TGTGCCAGCAGCGTAGGTTACAGCTCCTACGAGCAGTACTTC. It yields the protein CASSVGYSSYEQYF.

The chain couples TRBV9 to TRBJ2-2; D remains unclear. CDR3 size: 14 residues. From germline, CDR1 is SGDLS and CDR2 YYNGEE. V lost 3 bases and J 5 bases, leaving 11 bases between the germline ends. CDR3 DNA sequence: TGTGCCAGCAGCGCGCCCCCCGGGACCGGGGAGCTGTTTTTT. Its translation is CASSAPPGTGELFF.

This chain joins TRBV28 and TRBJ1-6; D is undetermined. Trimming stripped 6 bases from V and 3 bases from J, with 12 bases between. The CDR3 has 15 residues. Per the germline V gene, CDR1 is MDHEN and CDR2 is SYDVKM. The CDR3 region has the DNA TGTGCCAGCAGAGTAGAGGGAATCTATAATTCACCCCTCCACTTT. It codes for CASRVEGIYNSPLHF.

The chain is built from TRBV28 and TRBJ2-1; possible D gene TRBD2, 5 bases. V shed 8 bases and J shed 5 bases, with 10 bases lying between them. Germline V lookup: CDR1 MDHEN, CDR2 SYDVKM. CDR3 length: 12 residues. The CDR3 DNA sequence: TGTGCCAGCGGGAGATGGGACAATGAGCAGTTCTTC. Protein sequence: CASGRWDNEQFF.

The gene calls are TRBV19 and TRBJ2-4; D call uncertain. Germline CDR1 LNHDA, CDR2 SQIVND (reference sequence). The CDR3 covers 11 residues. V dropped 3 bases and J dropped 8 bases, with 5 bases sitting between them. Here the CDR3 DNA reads TGTGCCAGTAGTATTTCCGACATTCAGTACTTC. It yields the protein CASSISDIQYF.

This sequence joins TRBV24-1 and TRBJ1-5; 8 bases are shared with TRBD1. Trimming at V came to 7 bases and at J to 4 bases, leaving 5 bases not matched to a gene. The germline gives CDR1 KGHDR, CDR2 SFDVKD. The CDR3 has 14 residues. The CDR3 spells CATRGTGDNQPQHF. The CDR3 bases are TGTGCCACCAGAGGGACAGGTGATAATCAGCCCCAGCATTTT.

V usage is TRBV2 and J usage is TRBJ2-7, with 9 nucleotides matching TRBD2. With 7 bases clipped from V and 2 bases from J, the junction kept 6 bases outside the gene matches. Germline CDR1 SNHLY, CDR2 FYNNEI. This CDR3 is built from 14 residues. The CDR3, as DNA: TGTGCCAGCACCATAAGCGGGGGGCCCTACGAGCAGTACTTC. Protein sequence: CASTISGGPYEQYF.

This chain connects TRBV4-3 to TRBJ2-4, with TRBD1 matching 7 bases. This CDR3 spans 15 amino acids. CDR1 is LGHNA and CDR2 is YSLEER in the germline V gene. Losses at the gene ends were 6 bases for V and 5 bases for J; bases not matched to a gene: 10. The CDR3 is CASSRNTGVQNIQYF. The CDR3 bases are TGCGCCAGCAGTCGTAATACAGGGGTCCAAAACATTCAGTACTTC.

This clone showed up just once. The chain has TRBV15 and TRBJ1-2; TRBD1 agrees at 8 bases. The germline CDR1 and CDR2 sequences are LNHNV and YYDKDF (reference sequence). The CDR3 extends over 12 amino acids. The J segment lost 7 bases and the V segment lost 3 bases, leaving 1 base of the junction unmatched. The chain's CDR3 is CATSRDRAGYTF. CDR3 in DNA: TGTGCCACCAGCAGGGACAGGGCTGGCTACACCTTC.

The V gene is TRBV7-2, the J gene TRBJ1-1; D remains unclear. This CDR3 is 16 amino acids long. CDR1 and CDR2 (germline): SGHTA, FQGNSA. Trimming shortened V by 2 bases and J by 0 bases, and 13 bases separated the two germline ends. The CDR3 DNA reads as TGTGCCAGCAGCTTAAAAGTAGTACGGTTGAACACTGAAGCTTTCTTT. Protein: CASSLKVVRLNTEAFF. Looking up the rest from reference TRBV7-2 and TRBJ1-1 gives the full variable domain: GAGVSQSPSNKVTEKGKDVELRCDPISGHTALYWYRQSLGQGLEFLIYFQGNSAPDKSGLPSDRFSAERTGGSVSTLTIQRTQQEDSAVYLCASSLKVVRLNTEAFFGQGTRLTVV.

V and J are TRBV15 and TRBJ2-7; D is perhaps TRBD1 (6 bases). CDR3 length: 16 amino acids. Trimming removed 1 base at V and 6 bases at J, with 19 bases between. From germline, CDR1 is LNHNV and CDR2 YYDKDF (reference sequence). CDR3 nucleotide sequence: TGTGCCACCAGCAGAGTCCAAACCCGGACAGAGAGCGAGCAGTACTTC. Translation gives CATSRVQTRTESEQYF.

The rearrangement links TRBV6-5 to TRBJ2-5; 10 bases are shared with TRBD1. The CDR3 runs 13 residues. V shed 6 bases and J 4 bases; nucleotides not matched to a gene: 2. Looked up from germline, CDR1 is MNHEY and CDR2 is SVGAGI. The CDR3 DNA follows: TGTGCCAGCAGCTGGACAGGGGGAGAGACCCAGTACTTC. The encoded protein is CASSWTGGETQYF.

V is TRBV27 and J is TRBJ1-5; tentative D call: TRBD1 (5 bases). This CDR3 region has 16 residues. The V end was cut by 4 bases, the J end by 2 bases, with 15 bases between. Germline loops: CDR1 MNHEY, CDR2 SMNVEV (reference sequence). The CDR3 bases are TGTGCCAGCAGTTGGCGGGCCTCGGGGGGCAATCAGCCCCAGCATTTT. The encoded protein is CASSWRASGGNQPQHF.

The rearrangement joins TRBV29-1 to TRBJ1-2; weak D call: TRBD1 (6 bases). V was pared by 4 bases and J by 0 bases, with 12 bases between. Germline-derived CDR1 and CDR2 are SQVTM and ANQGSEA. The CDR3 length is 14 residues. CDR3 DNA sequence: TGCAGCGTTGGGGGCACAGGGACTAACTATGGCTACACCTTC. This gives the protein CSVGGTGTNYGYTF.

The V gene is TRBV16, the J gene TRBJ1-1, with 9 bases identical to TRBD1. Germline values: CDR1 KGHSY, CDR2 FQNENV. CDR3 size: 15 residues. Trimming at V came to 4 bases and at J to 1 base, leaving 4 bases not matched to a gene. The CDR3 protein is CASSLGQGRNTEAFF. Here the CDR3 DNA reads TGTGCCAGCAGCCTCGGACAGGGGAGGAACACTGAAGCTTTCTTT.

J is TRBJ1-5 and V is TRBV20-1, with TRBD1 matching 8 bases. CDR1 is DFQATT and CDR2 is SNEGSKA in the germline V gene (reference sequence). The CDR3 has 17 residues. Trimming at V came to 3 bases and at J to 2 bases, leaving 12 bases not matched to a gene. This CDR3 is CSASFPGGVGGNQPQHF. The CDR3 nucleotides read TGCAGTGCTAGTTTTCCAGGGGGCGTGGGTGGCAATCAGCCCCAGCATTTT.

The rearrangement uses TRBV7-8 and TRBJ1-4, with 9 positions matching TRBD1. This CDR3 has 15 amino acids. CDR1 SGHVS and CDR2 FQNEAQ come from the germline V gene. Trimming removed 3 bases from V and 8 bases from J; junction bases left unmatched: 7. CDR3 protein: CASSFTGGSGEKLFF. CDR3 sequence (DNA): TGTGCCAGCAGCTTCACAGGGGGCTCGGGGGAAAAACTGTTTTTT.

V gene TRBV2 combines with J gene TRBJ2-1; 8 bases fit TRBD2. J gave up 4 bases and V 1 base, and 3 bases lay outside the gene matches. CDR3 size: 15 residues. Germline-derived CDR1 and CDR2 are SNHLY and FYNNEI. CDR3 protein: CASSEGLAGYNEQFF. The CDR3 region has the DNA TGTGCCAGCAGTGAAGGGCTAGCGGGTTACAATGAGCAGTTCTTC. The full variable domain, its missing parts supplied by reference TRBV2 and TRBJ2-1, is EPEVTQTPSHQVTQMGQEVILRCVPISNHLYFYWYRQILGQKVEFLVSFYNNEISEKSEIFDDQFSVERPDGSNFTLKIRSTKLEDSAMYFCASSEGLAGYNEQFFGPGTRLTVL.

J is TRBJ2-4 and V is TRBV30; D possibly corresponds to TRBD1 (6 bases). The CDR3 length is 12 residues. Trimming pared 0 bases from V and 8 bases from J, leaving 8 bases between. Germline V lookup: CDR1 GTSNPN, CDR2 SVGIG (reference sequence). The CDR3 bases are TGTGCCTGGAGTGTAAAGGGGGACATTCAGTACTTC. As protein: CAWSVKGDIQYF.

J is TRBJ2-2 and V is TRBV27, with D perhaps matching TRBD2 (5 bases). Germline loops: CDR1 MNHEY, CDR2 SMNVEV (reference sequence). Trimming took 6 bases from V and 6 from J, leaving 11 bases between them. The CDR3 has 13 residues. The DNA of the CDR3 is TGTGCCAGCAGGAGGGCCATAGCCGGGGAGCTGTTTTTT. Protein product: CASRRAIAGELFF.

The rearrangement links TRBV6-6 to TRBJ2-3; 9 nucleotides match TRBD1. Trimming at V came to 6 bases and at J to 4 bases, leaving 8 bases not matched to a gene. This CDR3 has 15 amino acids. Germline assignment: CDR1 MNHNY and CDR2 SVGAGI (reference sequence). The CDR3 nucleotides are TGTGCCAGCAGCACGACACGACAGGGGGCAGATACGCAGTATTTT. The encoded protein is CASSTTRQGADTQYF.

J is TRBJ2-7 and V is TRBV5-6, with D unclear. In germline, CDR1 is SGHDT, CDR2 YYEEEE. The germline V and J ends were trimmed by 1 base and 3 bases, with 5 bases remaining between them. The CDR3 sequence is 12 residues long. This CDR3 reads CASSLSGYEQYF. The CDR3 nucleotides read TGTGCCAGCAGCTTGTCGGGCTACGAGCAGTACTTC. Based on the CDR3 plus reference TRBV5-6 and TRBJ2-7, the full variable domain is DAGVTQSPTHLIKTRGQQVTLRCSPKSGHDTVSWYQQALGQGPQFIFQYYEEEERQRGNFPDRFSGHQFPNYSSELNVNALLLGDSALYLCASSLSGYEQYFGPGTRLTVT.

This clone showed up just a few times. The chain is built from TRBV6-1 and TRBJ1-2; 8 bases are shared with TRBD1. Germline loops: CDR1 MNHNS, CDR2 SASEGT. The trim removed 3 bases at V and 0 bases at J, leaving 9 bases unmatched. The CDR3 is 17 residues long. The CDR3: CASSDGGTGEANYGYTF. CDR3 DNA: TGTGCCAGCAGTGATGGGGGGACAGGCGAGGCTAACTATGGCTACACCTTC.

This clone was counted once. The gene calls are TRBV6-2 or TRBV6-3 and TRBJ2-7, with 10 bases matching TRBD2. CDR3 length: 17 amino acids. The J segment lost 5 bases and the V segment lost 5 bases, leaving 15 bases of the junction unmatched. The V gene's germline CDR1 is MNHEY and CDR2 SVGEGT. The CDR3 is CASSQTVFLAGEHEQYF. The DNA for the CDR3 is TGTGCCAGCAGTCAAACAGTTTTCCTAGCGGGAGAGCACGAGCAGTACTTC.

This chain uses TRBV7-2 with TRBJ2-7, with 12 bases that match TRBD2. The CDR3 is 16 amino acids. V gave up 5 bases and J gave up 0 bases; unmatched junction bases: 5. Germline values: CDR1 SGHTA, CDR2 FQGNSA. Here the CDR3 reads CASSTRLAGASYEQYF. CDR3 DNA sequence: TGTGCCAGCAGCACCCGACTAGCGGGGGCCTCCTACGAGCAGTACTTC.

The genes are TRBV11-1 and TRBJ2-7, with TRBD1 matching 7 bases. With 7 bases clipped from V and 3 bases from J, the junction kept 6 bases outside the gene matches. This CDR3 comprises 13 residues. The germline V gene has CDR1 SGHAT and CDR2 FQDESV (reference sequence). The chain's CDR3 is CASTSQGDYEQYF. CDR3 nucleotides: TGTGCCAGCACCTCGCAGGGGGACTACGAGCAGTACTTC.

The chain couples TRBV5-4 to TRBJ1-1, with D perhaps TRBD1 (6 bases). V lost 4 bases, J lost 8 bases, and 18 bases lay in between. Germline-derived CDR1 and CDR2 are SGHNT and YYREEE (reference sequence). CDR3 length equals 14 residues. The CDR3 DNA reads TGTGCCAGCAGCAACCTAAATACCCAGGGGGAAGCTTTCTTT. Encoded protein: CASSNLNTQGEAFF.